This T cell receptor beta chain appears in the sequencing data of a study of T cell changes during pregnancy in multiple sclerosis (dated by TCRdb to the late 2010s). Study-level background: Changes in the T cell repertoire over the course of pregnancy were examined in this study in women with multiple sclerosis.

Inclusive of the bounding cysteine and phenylalanine, the CDR3 is 17 residues long. Here the CDR3 DNA is all that survives: 51 bases in frame from base 1. CDR1 and CDR2 (MGHRA, YSYEKL) derive from the germline V gene. V is cut back by 0 bases and J by 4 bases, with 7 bases in the junction unmatched. The library was generated by the immunoSEQ multiplex PCR assay. TCRdb retrieved this table from immuneACCESS and kept in-frame rearrangements only. Not all clones are present; in checked studies, unresolved V genes account for under half, and no reason is known for the remainder. The sample table holds approximately 23,000 clones, of which more than 85% were seen once. Of the sample, around 0.63% is held by the ten largest clones. Concerning this clone itself: It has no known antigen specificity. Base qualities are missing; no much larger clone stands one base away.

The chain links TRBV4-1 with TRBJ2-5; TRBD1 agrees with 11 junctional bases. This clonotype originated in a female donor in good health, enrolled as a control in a pregnancy study. Sequenced material: CD4+ T cells from peripheral blood mononuclear cells, taken after pregnancy. The CDR3 protein sequence reads: CASSQERGQGAGETQYF. The nucleotide sequence is TGCGCCAGCAGCCAAGAGAGAGGACAGGGGGCTGGAGAGACCCAGTACTTC.